Below, 24 T cell receptor beta chains from the same sample are listed, as sequenced in a study of blood T cell repertoires in COVID-19 (dated by TCRdb to 2019 to 2021). The method behind the library was the immunoSEQ multiplex PCR assay. As stored in TCRdb, this immuneACCESS dataset retains in-frame rearrangements with V and J assigned. A fraction of the clones does not appear; measured against another copy, unresolved V genes explain less than half of the discrepancy, and the remainder lacks a known reason. The sample data list around 140,000 clones, and over 75% of these were observed just once. The ten top clones hold roughly 45% of the sample. Input material: peripheral blood. The receptors come from a human donor in a cohort sampled during active COVID-19.

This chain links TRBV6-5 with TRBJ1-5; TRBD1 aligns across 8 bases. J lost 7 bases, V lost 5 bases, and 7 bases had no gene match. CDR1 is MNHEY and CDR2 is SVGAGI in the germline V gene. CDR3 length equals 14 residues. The CDR3 spells CASSRQGSRQPQHF. CDR3 bases: TGTGCCAGCAGTCGACAGGGGAGTCGGCAGCCCCAGCATTTT.

This chain connects TRBV5-5 to TRBJ2-5, with 11 bases identical to TRBD1. The CDR3 has 16 amino acids. J gave up 5 bases and V 3 bases, and 9 bases lay outside the gene matches. Germline V gene sequence: CDR1 SGHKS, CDR2 YYEKEE (reference sequence). This CDR3 is CASSYGPDRGPETQYF. CDR3 nucleotides: TGTGCCAGCAGCTATGGCCCGGACAGGGGGCCGGAGACCCAGTACTTC.

The rearrangement joins TRBV7-2 to TRBJ2-2; possible D gene TRBD2, 5 bases. Germline CDR1 is SGHTA and CDR2 is FQGNSA. Trimming shortened V by 2 bases and J by 2 bases, and 15 bases separated the two germline ends. The CDR3 is 17 residues long. The CDR3 region is CASSLSISVFNTGELFF. The DNA of the CDR3 is TGTGCCAGCAGCTTATCCATTAGCGTCTTTAACACCGGGGAGCTGTTTTTT.

J is TRBJ2-1 and V is TRBV24-1; TRBD2 aligns across 7 bases. CDR3 size: 16 residues. The germline CDR1 and CDR2 sequences are KGHDR and SFDVKD. V lost 5 bases to trimming and J lost 4 bases; unmatched junction nucleotides: 10. In nucleotides, the CDR3 is TGTGCCACCAGTGTTTCCGACGGGAGGCCTTACAATGAGCAGTTCTTC. Its protein is CATSVSDGRPYNEQFF.

The rearrangement uses TRBV3-1 (or the pseudogene TRBV3-2) and TRBJ2-4, with D possibly matching TRBD1 (6 bases). V was pared by 3 bases and J by 2 bases, with 14 bases between. There are 16 residues in the CDR3. Germline values: CDR1 LGHDT, CDR2 YNNKEL (reference sequence). The CDR3 DNA is TGTGCCAGCAGCCAGTCAGACACAGGGCCCAAAAACATTCAGTACTTC. Translation: CASSQSDTGPKNIQYF.

The rearrangement joins TRBV7-2 to TRBJ2-3, with 11 bases matching TRBD2. Trimming removed 1 base from V and 4 bases from J; junction bases left unmatched: 10. Per germline, CDR1 SGHTA and CDR2 FQGNSA. The CDR3 runs 18 residues. The CDR3 loop reads CASSLVPVAGGSADTQYF. For the CDR3, the DNA is TGTGCCAGCAGCTTAGTCCCTGTAGCGGGGGGGTCCGCAGATACGCAGTATTTT.

This rearrangement joins TRBV6-2 or TRBV6-3 to TRBJ2-5; possible D gene TRBD1, 5 bases. The CDR3 runs to 15 residues. Germline V gives CDR1 MNHEY, CDR2 SVGEGT. The germline V and J ends were trimmed by 3 bases and 4 bases, with 15 bases remaining between them. The CDR3 here is CASSYAGINPETQYF. The CDR3 DNA sequence: TGTGCCAGCAGTTATGCAGGGATCAATCCAGAGACCCAGTACTTC.

The V and J genes are TRBV3-1 (or the pseudogene TRBV3-2) and TRBJ1-2; 8 bases are a match to TRBD1. The CDR3 is made up of 14 amino acids. Germline CDR1 reads LGHDT; CDR2 reads YNNKEL (reference sequence). V gave up 3 bases and J gave up 8 bases; unmatched junction bases: 8. CDR3: CASSHGQGGRGYTF. The CDR3 DNA follows: TGTGCCAGCAGCCACGGACAGGGAGGAAGGGGCTACACCTTC.

The gene calls are TRBV6-2 or TRBV6-3 and TRBJ1-5, with 10 bases identical to TRBD1. With 4 bases clipped from V and 6 bases from J, the junction kept 6 bases outside the gene matches. The CDR3 length is 15 residues. Germline V gene sequence: CDR1 MNHEY, CDR2 SVGEGT. In DNA form, the CDR3 reads TGTGCCAGCAGTTCACCGGACAGGGGGTTTCAGCCCCAGCATTTT. Its translation is CASSSPDRGFQPQHF.

The V gene is TRBV5-1, the J gene TRBJ2-3; D might be TRBD1 (6 bases). There are 14 residues in the CDR3. V dropped 3 bases and J dropped 2 bases, with 10 bases sitting between them. Germline CDR1 is SGHRS and CDR2 is YFSETQ. The CDR3 sequence is CASSSDRITDTQYF. CDR3 coding DNA: TGCGCCAGCAGCTCGGACAGAATCACAGATACGCAGTATTTT.

On this clone: The junction shows a germline mismatch at one end, possibly a read error. The rearrangement links TRBV19 to TRBJ2-5; TRBD1 matches 7 bases. Per germline, CDR1 LNHDA and CDR2 SQIVND (reference sequence). This CDR3 region has 13 residues. The CDR3 here is CASSVDREETQYF. CDR3 DNA: TGTGCCAGTAGTGTAGACAGGGAAGAGACCCAGTACTTC.

This sequence joins TRBV6-2 or TRBV6-3 and TRBJ2-5, with TRBD2 identical over 7 bases. V dropped 2 bases and J dropped 8; count of bases not matched to a gene: 11. Germline V gene sequence: CDR1 MNHEY, CDR2 SVGEGT. CDR3 length: 15 amino acids. The CDR3 reads CASSYARPSGQTQYF. The CDR3 coding sequence is TGTGCCAGCAGTTACGCACGCCCTAGCGGTCAAACCCAGTACTTC.

The chain uses TRBV11-3 and TRBJ2-2; D is unclear. Germline V CDR1 and CDR2: SGHNT, YENEEA. Trimming removed 4 bases at V and 2 bases at J, with 14 bases between. The CDR3 is 16 residues long. The chain's CDR3 is CASSSYLGTNTGELFF. The CDR3 DNA is TGTGCCAGCAGCTCGTATCTGGGCACTAACACCGGGGAGCTGTTTTTT.

The gene calls are TRBV19 and TRBJ2-1; 9 bases are a match to TRBD2. Per the germline V gene, CDR1 is LNHDA and CDR2 is SQIVND (reference sequence). The V segment lost 2 bases and the J segment 6 bases; nucleotides outside the gene matches: 5. The CDR3 length is 15 residues. Here the CDR3 reads CASSIQTSGFNEQFF. For the CDR3, the DNA is TGTGCCAGTAGTATACAGACTAGCGGATTCAATGAGCAGTTCTTC. Using reference TRBV19 and TRBJ2-1 for the parts outside the CDR3, the full variable domain is DGGITQSPKYLFRKEGQNVTLSCEQNLNHDAMYWYRQDPGQGLRLIYYSQIVNDFQKGDIAEGYSVSREKKESFPLTVTSAQKNPTAFYLCASSIQTSGFNEQFFGPGTRLTVL.

V usage is TRBV12-5 and J usage is TRBJ2-3; unclear D gene. CDR1 LGHNT and CDR2 FRNRAP come from the germline V gene. There are 14 residues in the CDR3. Trimming took off 3 bases at V and 3 bases at J, with 10 bases between the two ends. In nucleotides, the CDR3 is TGTGCTAGTGGTTTAGACTCAGCTACAGATACGCAGTATTTT. This sequence encodes CASGLDSATDTQYF.

The V gene is TRBV6-4, the J gene TRBJ2-3, with 10 bases matching TRBD1. This CDR3 has 18 amino acids. Trimming cost V 2 bases and J 2 bases; bases outside gene matches: 10. Germline V gene lookup returns CDR1 MRHNA and CDR2 SNTAGT. The CDR3 bases are TGTGCCAGCAGTGACGGGACAGGGGTCACTCCCAACACAGATACGCAGTATTTT. It specifies CASSDGTGVTPNTDTQYF.

The V gene is TRBV6-5, the J gene TRBJ1-1; a weak D match, TRBD1 (5 bases). CDR3 length: 13 amino acids. The germline V gene has CDR1 MNHEY and CDR2 SVGAGI. Trimming took off 6 bases at V and 3 bases at J, with 11 bases between the two ends. CDR3 in DNA: TGTGCCAGCAGCTGGACAATGGACACTGAAGCTTTCTTT. It is translated as CASSWTMDTEAFF.

This chain joins TRBV6-5 and TRBJ2-3; possibly TRBD1 for D (5 bases). Deletions cut 6 bases from V and 5 bases from J, with 12 bases between. Germline CDR1 is MNHEY and CDR2 is SVGAGI. This CDR3 contains 13 residues. Here the CDR3 DNA reads TGTGCCAGCAGCGACAGCTTCGGAGATACGCAGTATTTT. Residues: CASSDSFGDTQYF.

The V call is TRBV2, the J call TRBJ1-6; no reliable D call. CDR3 size: 15 residues. V lost 6 bases and J lost 0, with 9 bases in between. CDR1 is SNHLY, CDR2 FYNNEI, per germline. The CDR3 region has the DNA TGTGCCAGCAGACCAGCGAGCTCCTATAATTCACCCCTCCACTTT. As protein: CASRPASSYNSPLHF.

The CDR3 DNA sequence: TGTGCCAGCAGCTTTTCGGGGAGGGCCGAGTTCTTC. Amino acid sequence: CASSFSGRAEFF. This chain links TRBV7-9 with TRBJ2-1; 7 bases line up with TRBD2. The CDR3 runs 12 residues. Germline V CDR1 and CDR2: SEHNR, FQNEAQ (reference sequence). V was pared by 3 bases and J by 14 bases, with 7 bases of the junction left unmatched.

The rearrangement joins TRBV7-9 to TRBJ2-1; TRBD1 aligns across 8 bases. The CDR3 extends over 14 amino acids. Germline V CDR1 and CDR2: SEHNR, FQNEAQ (reference sequence). V trimming: 7 bases; J trimming: 2 bases; junction bases outside the gene matches: 4. CDR3 protein: CASIDRGPYNEQFF. CDR3 nucleotide sequence: TGTGCCAGCATCGACAGGGGACCCTACAATGAGCAGTTCTTC.

This clone was detected a few times. Germline and junction disagree at one end, which may indicate a read error. The chain carries TRBV7-7 and TRBJ1-1; D unresolved. Germline V gene lookup returns CDR1 SSHAT and CDR2 FNYEAQ (reference sequence). The CDR3 has 13 amino acids. CDR3 coding DNA: TGTGCTAGCAGCTTAGGCGAGGACACTGAAGCTTTCTTT. Residues: CASSLGEDTEAFF. Full variable domain (rest looked up from reference TRBV7-7 and TRBJ1-1): GAGVSQSPRYKVTKRGQDVTLRCDPISSHATLYWYQQALGQGPEFLTYFNYEAQPDKSGLPSDRFSAERPEGSISTLTIQRTEQRDSAMYRCASSLGEDTEAFFGQGTRLTVV.

The rearrangement links TRBV6-4 to TRBJ2-2; 9 nucleotides line up with TRBD2. The CDR3 is 15 amino acids. In germline, CDR1 is MRHNA, CDR2 SNTAGT. Trimming at V came to 6 bases and at J to 6 bases, leaving 8 bases not matched to a gene. As DNA, the CDR3 is TGTGCCAGCAGACCCCACGGCGGGGGGGCCGGGGAGCTGTTTTTT. This translates into CASRPHGGGAGELFF.

The sample holds a few counts of this clone. In nucleotides, the CDR3 is TGTGCCAGCAGCCTGACAGGGAGCAATCAGCCCCAGCATTTT. This translates into CASSLTGSNQPQHF. V usage is TRBV4-2 and J usage is TRBJ1-5; TRBD1 agrees at 7 bases. J was trimmed by 1 base and V by 4 bases; bases with no gene match: 1. Germline loops: CDR1 LGHNA, CDR2 YNFKEQ. The CDR3 is made up of 14 amino acids.